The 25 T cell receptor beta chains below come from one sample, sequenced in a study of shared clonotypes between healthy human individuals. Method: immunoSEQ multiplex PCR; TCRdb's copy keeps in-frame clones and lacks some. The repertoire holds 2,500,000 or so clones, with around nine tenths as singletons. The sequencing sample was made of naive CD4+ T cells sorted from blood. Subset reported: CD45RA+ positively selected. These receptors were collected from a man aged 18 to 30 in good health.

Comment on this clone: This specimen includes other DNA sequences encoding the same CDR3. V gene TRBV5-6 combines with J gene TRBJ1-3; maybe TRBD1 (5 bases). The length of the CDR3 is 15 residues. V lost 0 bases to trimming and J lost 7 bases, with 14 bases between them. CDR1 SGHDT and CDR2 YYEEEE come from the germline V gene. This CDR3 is CASSLAGTLGNTIYF. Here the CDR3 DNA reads TGTGCCAGCAGCTTGGCCGGGACCCTGGGGAACACCATATATTTT.

CDR3 loop: CASTLLPGTDYNEQFF. The CDR3 nucleotides read TGTGCCAGCACCCTGCTCCCCGGGACAGACTACAATGAGCAGTTCTTC. The rearrangement uses TRBV27 and TRBJ2-1; 7 positions agree with TRBD1. The CDR3 has 16 amino acids. CDR1 and CDR2 from the germline V gene are MNHEY and SMNVEV (reference sequence). Unmatched junction bases numbered 12, after V lost 7 bases and J lost 3 bases.

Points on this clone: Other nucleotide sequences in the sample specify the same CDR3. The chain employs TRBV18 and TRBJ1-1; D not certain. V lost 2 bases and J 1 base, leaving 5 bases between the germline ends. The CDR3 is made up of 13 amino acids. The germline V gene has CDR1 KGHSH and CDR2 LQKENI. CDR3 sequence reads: CASSPGWNTEAFF. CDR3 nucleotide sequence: TGTGCCAGCTCACCAGGATGGAACACTGAAGCTTTCTTT.

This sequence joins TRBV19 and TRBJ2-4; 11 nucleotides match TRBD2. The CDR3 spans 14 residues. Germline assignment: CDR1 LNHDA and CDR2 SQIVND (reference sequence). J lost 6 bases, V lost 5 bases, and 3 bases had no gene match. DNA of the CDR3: TGTGCCAGTAGTGGCGGGACTAGCGGAAACATTCAGTACTTC. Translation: CASSGGTSGNIQYF. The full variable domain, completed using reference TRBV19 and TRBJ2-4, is DGGITQSPKYLFRKEGQNVTLSCEQNLNHDAMYWYRQDPGQGLRLIYYSQIVNDFQKGDIAEGYSVSREKKESFPLTVTSAQKNPTAFYLCASSGGTSGNIQYFGAGTRLSVL.

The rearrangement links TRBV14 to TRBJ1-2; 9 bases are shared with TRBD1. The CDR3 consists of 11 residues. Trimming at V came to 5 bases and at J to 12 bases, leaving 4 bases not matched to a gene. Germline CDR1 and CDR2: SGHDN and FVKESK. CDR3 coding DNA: TGTGCCAGCAGCTACCGGACAGGGGACACCTTC. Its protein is CASSYRTGDTF. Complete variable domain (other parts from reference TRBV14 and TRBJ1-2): EAGVTQFPSHSVIEKGQTVTLRCDPISGHDNLYWYRRVMGKEIKFLLHFVKESKQDESGMPNNRFLAERTGGTYSTLKVQPAELEDSGVYFCASSYRTGDTFGSGTRLTVV.

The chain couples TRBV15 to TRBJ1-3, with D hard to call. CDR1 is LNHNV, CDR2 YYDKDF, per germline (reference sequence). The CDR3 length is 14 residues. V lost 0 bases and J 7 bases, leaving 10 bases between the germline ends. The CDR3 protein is CATSRDEVGNTIYF. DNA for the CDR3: TGTGCCACCAGCAGAGATGAGGTTGGGAACACCATATATTTT.

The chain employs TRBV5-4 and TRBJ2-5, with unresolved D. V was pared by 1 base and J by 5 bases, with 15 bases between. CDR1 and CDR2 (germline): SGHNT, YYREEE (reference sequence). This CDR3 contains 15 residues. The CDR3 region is CASSLQLGNVETQYF. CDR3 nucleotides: TGTGCCAGCAGCTTGCAGTTAGGGAACGTGGAGACCCAGTACTTC.

In nucleotides, the CDR3 is TGTGCCAGCAGCCTTGGCTTTGGCAATGAGCAGTTCTTC. This gives the protein CASSLGFGNEQFF. V and J are TRBV7-6 and TRBJ2-1; no definite D call. Trimming cost V 5 bases and J 6 bases, with 11 bases left between them. This CDR3 has 13 amino acids. Germline assignment: CDR1 SGHVS and CDR2 FNYEAQ.

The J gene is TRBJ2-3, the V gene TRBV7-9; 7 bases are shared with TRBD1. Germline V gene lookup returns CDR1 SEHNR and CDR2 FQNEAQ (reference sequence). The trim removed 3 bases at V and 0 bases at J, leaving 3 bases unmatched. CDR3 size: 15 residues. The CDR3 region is CASSLGQLSTDTQYF. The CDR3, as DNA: TGTGCCAGCAGCTTGGGACAGCTTAGCACAGATACGCAGTATTTT. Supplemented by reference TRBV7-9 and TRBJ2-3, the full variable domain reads DTGVSQNPRHKITKRGQNVTFRCDPISEHNRLYWYRQTLGQGPEFLTYFQNEAQLEKSRLLSDRFSAERPKGSFSTLEIQRTEQGDSAMYLCASSLGQLSTDTQYFGPGTRLTVL.

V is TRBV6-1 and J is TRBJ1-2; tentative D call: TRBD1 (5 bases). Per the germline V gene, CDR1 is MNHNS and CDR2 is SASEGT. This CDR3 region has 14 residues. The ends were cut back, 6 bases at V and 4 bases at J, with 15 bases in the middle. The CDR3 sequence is CASRRQGDSYGYTF. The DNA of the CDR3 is TGTGCCAGCAGGCGGCAGGGTGATAGCTATGGCTACACCTTC.

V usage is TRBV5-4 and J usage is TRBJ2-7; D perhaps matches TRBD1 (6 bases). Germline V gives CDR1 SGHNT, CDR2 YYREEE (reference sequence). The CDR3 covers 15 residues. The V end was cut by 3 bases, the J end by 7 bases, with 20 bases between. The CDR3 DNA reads TGTGCCAGCAGCTCCGCCACGACAGGATCCGGGGAGCAGTACTTC. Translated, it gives CASSSATTGSGEQYF.

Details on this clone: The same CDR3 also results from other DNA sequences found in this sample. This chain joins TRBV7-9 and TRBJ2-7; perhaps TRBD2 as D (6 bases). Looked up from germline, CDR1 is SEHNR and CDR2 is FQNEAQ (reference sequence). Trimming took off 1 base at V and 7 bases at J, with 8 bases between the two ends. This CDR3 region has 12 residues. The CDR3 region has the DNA TGTGCCAGCAGCTTAGAGGCGGGGGAGCAGTACTTC. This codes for CASSLEAGEQYF.

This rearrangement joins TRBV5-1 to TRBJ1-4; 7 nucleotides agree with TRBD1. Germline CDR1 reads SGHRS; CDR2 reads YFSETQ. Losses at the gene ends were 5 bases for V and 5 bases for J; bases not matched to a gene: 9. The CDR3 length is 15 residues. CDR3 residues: CASRGGGSWNEKLFF. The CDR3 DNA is TGCGCCAGCAGGGGAGGGGGCAGTTGGAATGAAAAACTGTTTTTT.

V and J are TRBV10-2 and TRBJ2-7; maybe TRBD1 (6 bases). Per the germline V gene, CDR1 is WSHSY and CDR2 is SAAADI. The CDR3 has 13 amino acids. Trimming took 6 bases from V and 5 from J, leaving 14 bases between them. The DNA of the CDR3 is TGCGCCAGCAGAGGACAGCCTTACCACGAGCAGTACTTC. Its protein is CASRGQPYHEQYF.

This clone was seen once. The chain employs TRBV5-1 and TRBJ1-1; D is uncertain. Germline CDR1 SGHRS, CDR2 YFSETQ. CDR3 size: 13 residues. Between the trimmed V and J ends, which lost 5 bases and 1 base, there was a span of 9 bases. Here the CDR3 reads CASRKTENTEAFF. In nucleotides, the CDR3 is TGCGCCAGCAGAAAGACGGAGAACACTGAAGCTTTCTTT.

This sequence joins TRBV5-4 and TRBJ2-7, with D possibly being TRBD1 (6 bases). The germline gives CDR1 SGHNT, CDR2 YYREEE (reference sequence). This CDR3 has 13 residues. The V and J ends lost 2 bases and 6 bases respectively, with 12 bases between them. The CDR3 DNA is TGTGCCAGCAGCTTAGACAGGTCTGGCGAGCAGTACTTC. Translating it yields CASSLDRSGEQYF.

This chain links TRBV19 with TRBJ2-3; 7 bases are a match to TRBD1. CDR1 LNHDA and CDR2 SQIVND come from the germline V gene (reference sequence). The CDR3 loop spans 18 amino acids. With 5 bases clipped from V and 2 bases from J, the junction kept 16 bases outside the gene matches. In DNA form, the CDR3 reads TGTGCCAGTAGTGCTTTGGCATGGGACAGCCATAACACAGATACGCAGTATTTT. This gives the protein CASSALAWDSHNTDTQYF.

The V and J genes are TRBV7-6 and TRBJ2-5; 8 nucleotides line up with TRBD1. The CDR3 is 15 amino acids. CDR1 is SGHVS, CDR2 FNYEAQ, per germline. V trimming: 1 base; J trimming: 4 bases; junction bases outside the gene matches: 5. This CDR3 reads CASSLGTGGVETQYF. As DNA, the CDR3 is TGTGCCAGCAGCTTAGGCACAGGGGGAGTAGAGACCCAGTACTTC.

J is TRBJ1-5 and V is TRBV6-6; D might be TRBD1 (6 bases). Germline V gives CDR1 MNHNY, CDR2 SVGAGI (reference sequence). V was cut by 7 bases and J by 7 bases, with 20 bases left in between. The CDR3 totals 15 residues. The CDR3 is CASISVGGLRQPQHF. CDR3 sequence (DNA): TGTGCCAGCATCAGCGTCGGGGGGCTAAGACAGCCCCAGCATTTT.

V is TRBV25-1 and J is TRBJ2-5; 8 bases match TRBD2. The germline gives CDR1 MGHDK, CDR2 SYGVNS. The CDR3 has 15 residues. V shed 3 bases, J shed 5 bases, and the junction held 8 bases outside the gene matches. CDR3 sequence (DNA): TGTGCCAGCAGTGATTACGGGGGGGGTTGGGAGACCCAGTACTTC. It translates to CASSDYGGGWETQYF.

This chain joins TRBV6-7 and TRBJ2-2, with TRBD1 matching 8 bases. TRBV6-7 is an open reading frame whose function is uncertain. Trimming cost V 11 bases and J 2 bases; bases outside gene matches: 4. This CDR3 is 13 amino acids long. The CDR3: CAPDRDNTGELFF. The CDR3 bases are TGTGCCCCGGACAGGGATAACACCGGGGAGCTGTTTTTT.

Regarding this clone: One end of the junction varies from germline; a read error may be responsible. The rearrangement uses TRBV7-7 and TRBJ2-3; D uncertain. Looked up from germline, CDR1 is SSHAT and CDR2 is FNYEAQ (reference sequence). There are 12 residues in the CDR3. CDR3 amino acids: CASSSLADTQYF. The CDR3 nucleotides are TGTGCTAGCAGCTCCCTCGCAGATACGCAGTATTTT. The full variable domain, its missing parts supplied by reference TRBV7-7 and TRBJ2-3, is GAGVSQSPRYKVTKRGQDVTLRCDPISSHATLYWYQQALGQGPEFLTYFNYEAQPDKSGLPSDRFSAERPEGSISTLTIQRTEQRDSAMYRCASSSLADTQYFGPGTRLTVL.

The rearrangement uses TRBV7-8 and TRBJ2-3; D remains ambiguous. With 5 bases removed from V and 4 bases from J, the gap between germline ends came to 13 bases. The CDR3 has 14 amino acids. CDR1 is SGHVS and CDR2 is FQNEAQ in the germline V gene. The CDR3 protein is CASSESTPPDTQYF. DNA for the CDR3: TGTGCCAGCAGCGAAAGTACCCCTCCAGATACGCAGTATTTT.

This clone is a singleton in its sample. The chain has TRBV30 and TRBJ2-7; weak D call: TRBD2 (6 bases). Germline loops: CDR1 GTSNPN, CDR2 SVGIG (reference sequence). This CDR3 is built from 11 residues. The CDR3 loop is CTGGWSYEQYF. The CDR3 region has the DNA TGTACCGGGGGATGGTCCTACGAGCAGTACTTC.

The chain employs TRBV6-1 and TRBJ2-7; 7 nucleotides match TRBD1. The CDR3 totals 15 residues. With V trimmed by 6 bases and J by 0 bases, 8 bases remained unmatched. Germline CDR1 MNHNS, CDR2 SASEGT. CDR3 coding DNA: TGTGCCAGCAGGTACCTCCGGGACAGCTCCTACGAGCAGTACTTC. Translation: CASRYLRDSSYEQYF.